Listed below are T cell receptor beta chains from one sample, sequenced in a study of graft-versus-host responses after intestinal transplantation. No antigen has been assigned to these receptors. Generated by immunoSEQ multiplex PCR, the TCRdb table keeps only in-frame clones and is missing some. The sample records 85,000 to 100,000 clones, 75% to 95% being singletons. The source was unstimulated CD4+ T cells sorted from spleen or lymph node cells, collected before transplant. Every receptor here comes from a human donor who was the organ donor for an intestinal transplant. Each CDR3 is given with its conserved first and last residue. The order of the fields is CDR3 length, clone size, D gene, J gene, V gene, CDR3 DNA, CDR3 protein. A D gene is named only where the DNA matches it firmly. The listing skips clone size in some rows; elsewhere it reads once, few, many or a size class.

CDR3 length: 17
clone size: -
D gene: -
J gene: TRBJ1-1
V gene: TRBV18
CDR3 DNA: TGTGCCAGCTCACGGTTCGAAATGGACAGTATGAACACTGAAGCTTTCTTT
CDR3 protein: CASSRFEMDSMNTEAFF

CDR3 length: 15
clone size: -
D gene: -
J gene: TRBJ2-5
V gene: TRBV7-9
CDR3 DNA: TGTGCCAGCAGCTTAGCAGGAGGAACGCAAGAGACCCAGTACTTC
CDR3 protein: CASSLAGGTQETQYF

CDR3 length: 19
clone size: once
D gene: TRBD2
J gene: TRBJ2-2
V gene: TRBV11-2
CDR3 DNA: TGTGCCAGCAGCTTAGCCCCCCGGCAACTAGCGGGAAGCACCGGGGAGCTGTTTTTT
CDR3 protein: CASSLAPRQLAGSTGELFF

CDR3 length: 17
clone size: -
D gene: -
J gene: TRBJ2-1
V gene: TRBV7-9
CDR3 DNA: TGTGCCAGCAGCTTACTCCGGGAAGGTTTCGACTACAATGAGCAGTTCTTC
CDR3 protein: CASSLLREGFDYNEQFF

CDR3 length: 13
clone size: -
D gene: -
J gene: TRBJ1-4
V gene: TRBV7-9
CDR3 DNA: TGTGCCAGCAGCTTAGACAGGAATGAAAAACTGTTTTTT
CDR3 protein: CASSLDRNEKLFF

CDR3 length: 19
clone size: -
D gene: TRBD1
J gene: TRBJ1-3
V gene: TRBV27
CDR3 DNA: TGTGCCAGCAGCTACCGGGACAGGGACGACTCATCCTCTGGAAACACCATATATTTT
CDR3 protein: CASSYRDRDDSSSGNTIYF

CDR3 length: 15
clone size: -
D gene: TRBD1
J gene: TRBJ2-5
V gene: TRBV5-6
CDR3 DNA: TGTGCCAGCAGTTTTAGGACAGGCTTCCAAGAGACCCAGTACTTC
CDR3 protein: CASSFRTGFQETQYF

CDR3 length: 11
clone size: -
D gene: -
J gene: TRBJ1-1
V gene: TRBV20-1
CDR3 DNA: TGCAGTGGGGTTACGAGGACTGAAGCTTTCTTT
CDR3 protein: CSGVTRTEAFF

CDR3 length: 14
clone size: -
D gene: TRBD1
J gene: TRBJ2-4
V gene: TRBV14
CDR3 DNA: TGTGCCAGCAGCCGCCGCCTTCGGGACAGGGGAGAGTACTTC
CDR3 protein: CASSRRLRDRGEYF

CDR3 length: 18
clone size: -
D gene: -
J gene: TRBJ1-6
V gene: TRBV7-9
CDR3 DNA: TGTGCCAGCAGCTTGTATCTTCACCGGGGTACCTATAATTCACCCCTCCACTTT
CDR3 protein: CASSLYLHRGTYNSPLHF

CDR3 length: 16
clone size: -
D gene: -
J gene: TRBJ1-3
V gene: TRBV21-1
CDR3 DNA: TGTGCCAGCAGCACTTGTGATGGGACAGACGGAAACACCATATATTTT
CDR3 protein: CASSTCDGTDGNTIYF

CDR3 length: 18
clone size: -
D gene: TRBD1
J gene: TRBJ2-7
V gene: TRBV27
CDR3 DNA: TGTGCCAGCAGTTTAAAGTTTGGCACCGGGACAGGGAGGAGCGAGCAGTACTTC
CDR3 protein: CASSLKFGTGTGRSEQYF

CDR3 length: 13
clone size: -
D gene: -
J gene: TRBJ1-1
V gene: TRBV27
CDR3 DNA: TGTGCCAGCAGTTTTCTAGGGAGCGCTGAAGCTTTCTTT
CDR3 protein: CASSFLGSAEAFF

CDR3 length: 15
clone size: once
D gene: TRBD2
J gene: TRBJ2-3
V gene: TRBV7-9
CDR3 DNA: TGTGCCAGCAGCTTACTAGCGGGAGGACAAGATACGCAGTATTTT
CDR3 protein: CASSLLAGGQDTQYF

CDR3 length: 18
clone size: -
D gene: TRBD1
J gene: TRBJ2-1
V gene: TRBV18
CDR3 DNA: TGTGCCAGCTCACCACCGGGACAGGGTCTATCCAATCTAAATGAGCAGTTCTTC
CDR3 protein: CASSPPGQGLSNLNEQFF

CDR3 length: 13
clone size: -
D gene: -
J gene: TRBJ1-1
V gene: TRBV18
CDR3 DNA: TGTGCCAGCTCACCACCATCCGGCACTGAAGCTTTCTTT
CDR3 protein: CASSPPSGTEAFF

CDR3 length: 14
clone size: -
D gene: TRBD1
J gene: TRBJ1-5
V gene: TRBV30
CDR3 DNA: TGTGCCTGGAGACGACCAGGGGGAGGCCAGCCCCAGCATTTT
CDR3 protein: CAWRRPGGGQPQHF

CDR3 length: 13
clone size: -
D gene: TRBD1
J gene: TRBJ2-5
V gene: TRBV18
CDR3 DNA: TGTGCCAGCTCACCCGACAGGGAAGAGACCCAGTACTTC
CDR3 protein: CASSPDREETQYF

CDR3 length: 15
clone size: -
D gene: -
J gene: TRBJ2-3
V gene: TRBV27
CDR3 DNA: TGTGCCAGCACCCAATCGGGCAGGGGCACAGATACGCAGTATTTT
CDR3 protein: CASTQSGRGTDTQYF

CDR3 length: 15
clone size: -
D gene: -
J gene: TRBJ1-3
V gene: TRBV2
CDR3 DNA: TGTGCCAGCAGTGAATCAACAAGGGGTGGAAACACCATATATTTT
CDR3 protein: CASSESTRGGNTIYF

CDR3 length: 17
clone size: -
D gene: -
J gene: TRBJ2-3
V gene: TRBV2
CDR3 DNA: TGTGCCAGCAGTATGGTTGGGCAGGGATATGGGACAGATACGCAGTATTTT
CDR3 protein: CASSMVGQGYGTDTQYF

CDR3 length: 15
clone size: -
D gene: -
J gene: TRBJ1-2
V gene: TRBV2
CDR3 DNA: TGTGCCAGCAGAGCCCGGGTCCCAACCCTCTATGGCTACACCTTC
CDR3 protein: CASRARVPTLYGYTF

CDR3 length: 12
clone size: -
D gene: -
J gene: TRBJ1-2
V gene: TRBV29-1
CDR3 DNA: TGCAGCGCCGGGACTCTCGACTATGGCTACACCTTC
CDR3 protein: CSAGTLDYGYTF

CDR3 length: 15
clone size: -
D gene: TRBD1
J gene: TRBJ1-2
V gene: TRBV28
CDR3 DNA: TGTGCCAGCAGCCAGGCGGGACAGGGATTCAATGGCTACACCTTC
CDR3 protein: CASSQAGQGFNGYTF

CDR3 length: 15
clone size: -
D gene: TRBD1
J gene: TRBJ2-1
V gene: TRBV5-5
CDR3 DNA: TGTGCCAGCAGCCCGGGACAGGGGGTCATCAATGAGCAGTTCTTC
CDR3 protein: CASSPGQGVINEQFF

CDR3 length: 13
clone size: -
D gene: -
J gene: TRBJ2-7
V gene: TRBV2
CDR3 DNA: TGTGCCAGCACTTGGTTGGCAACCTACGAGCAGTACTTC
CDR3 protein: CASTWLATYEQYF

CDR3 length: 15
clone size: -
D gene: TRBD1
J gene: TRBJ2-3
V gene: TRBV7-3
CDR3 DNA: TGTGCCAGCAGCCCGGACAGGCGGCCCACAGATACGCAGTATTTT
CDR3 protein: CASSPDRRPTDTQYF

CDR3 length: 15
clone size: -
D gene: -
J gene: TRBJ2-5
V gene: TRBV28
CDR3 DNA: TGTGCCACCTCCCTGGATAGCGGCCCTAGGGAGACCCAGTACTTC
CDR3 protein: CATSLDSGPRETQYF

CDR3 length: 14
clone size: few
D gene: TRBD1
J gene: TRBJ1-2
V gene: TRBV6-5
CDR3 DNA: TGTGCCAGCAGTCGGACAGGGGGAGCCTATGGCTACACCTTC
CDR3 protein: CASSRTGGAYGYTF

CDR3 length: 15
clone size: -
D gene: -
J gene: TRBJ1-2
V gene: TRBV5-6
CDR3 DNA: TGTGCCAGCAGCTTGGCCAGGACAATAGTTGTTGGCTACACCTTC
CDR3 protein: CASSLARTIVVGYTF

CDR3 length: 12
clone size: -
D gene: -
J gene: TRBJ1-2
V gene: TRBV30
CDR3 DNA: TGTGCCTGGAGTTCCGTTCACTATGGCTACACCTTC
CDR3 protein: CAWSSVHYGYTF

CDR3 length: 18
clone size: -
D gene: TRBD2
J gene: TRBJ2-3
V gene: TRBV28
CDR3 DNA: TGTGCCAGCAGTCAGGGACTAGCGGGAGGGCCGAGCACAGATACGCAGTATTTT
CDR3 protein: CASSQGLAGGPSTDTQYF

CDR3 length: 15
clone size: once
D gene: TRBD2
J gene: TRBJ2-1
V gene: TRBV7-9
CDR3 DNA: TGTGCCAGCAGCTTAGTAGCGGGGGTCCACAATGAGCAGTTCTTC
CDR3 protein: CASSLVAGVHNEQFF

CDR3 length: 16
clone size: once
D gene: -
J gene: TRBJ1-5
V gene: TRBV6-1
CDR3 DNA: TGTGCCAGCAGTGAAGAGGGAGTCTATAGCAATCAGCCCCAGCATTTT
CDR3 protein: CASSEEGVYSNQPQHF

CDR3 length: 13
clone size: -
D gene: -
J gene: TRBJ1-2
V gene: TRBV6-5
CDR3 DNA: TGTGCCAGCAGTGAGTCAGGGGCCTATGGCTACACCTTC
CDR3 protein: CASSESGAYGYTF

CDR3 length: 17
clone size: -
D gene: -
J gene: TRBJ2-1
V gene: TRBV27
CDR3 DNA: TGTGCCAGCAGTTTATATATGGGCGGGTTCTCCTACAATGAGCAGTTCTTC
CDR3 protein: CASSLYMGGFSYNEQFF

CDR3 length: 16
clone size: -
D gene: TRBD2
J gene: TRBJ2-5
V gene: TRBV6-6
CDR3 DNA: TGTGCCAGCAGTTCGGGACTAGCGGGGGGTCAAGAGACCCAGTACTTC
CDR3 protein: CASSSGLAGGQETQYF

CDR3 length: 14
clone size: -
D gene: -
J gene: TRBJ1-1
V gene: TRBV7-2
CDR3 DNA: TGTGCCAGCCGAGGCACCCGGGCGGGCACTGAAGCTTTCTTT
CDR3 protein: CASRGTRAGTEAFF

CDR3 length: 14
clone size: -
D gene: TRBD2
J gene: TRBJ2-3
V gene: TRBV11-3
CDR3 DNA: TGTGCCAGCAGCTTTAGCGGGCTCACAGATACGCAGTATTTT
CDR3 protein: CASSFSGLTDTQYF

CDR3 length: 14
clone size: -
D gene: -
J gene: TRBJ1-2
V gene: TRBV9
CDR3 DNA: TGTGCCAGCAGCGTAGTAGGGGGTAACTATGGCTACACCTTC
CDR3 protein: CASSVVGGNYGYTF

CDR3 length: 11
clone size: -
D gene: -
J gene: TRBJ1-2
V gene: TRBV18
CDR3 DNA: TGTGCCAGCTCACCTAAATATGGCTACACCTTC
CDR3 protein: CASSPKYGYTF